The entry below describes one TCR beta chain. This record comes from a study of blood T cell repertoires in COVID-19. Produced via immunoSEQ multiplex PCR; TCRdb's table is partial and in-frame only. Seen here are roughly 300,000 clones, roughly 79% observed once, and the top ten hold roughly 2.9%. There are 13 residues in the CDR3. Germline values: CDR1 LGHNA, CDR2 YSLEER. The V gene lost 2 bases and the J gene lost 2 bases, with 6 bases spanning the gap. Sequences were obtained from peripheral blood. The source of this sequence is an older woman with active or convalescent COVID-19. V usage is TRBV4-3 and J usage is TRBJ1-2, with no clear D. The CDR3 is CASSQTANYGYTF. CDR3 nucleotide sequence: TGCGCCAGCAGCCAAACAGCCAACTATGGCTACACCTTC.